Below, 25 T cell receptor beta chains from the same sample are listed, as sequenced in a study of T-cell memory formation after mild COVID-19. Each CDR3 protein gets one entry after TCRdb re-called the 5' RACE reads with MiXCR. This table holds around 420,000 distinct CDR3 sequences, more than 20% found once. Input material: PBMCs or a T cell subset sorted from them (not recorded which). The receptors shown here come from an adult woman who had mild COVID-19 (a few samples of this study predate the infection). Cell type and time point are not known.

In this sample, this clonotype turned up a few times. The chain joins TRBV20-1 to TRBJ1-2; 10 nucleotides agree with TRBD1. V dropped 0 bases and J dropped 3; count of bases not matched to a gene: 4. The CDR3 sequence is 15 residues long. Looked up from germline, CDR1 is DFQATT and CDR2 is SNEGSKA (reference sequence). CDR3 amino acids: CSARDLGTGDYGYTF. The CDR3 DNA follows: TGCAGTGCTAGAGATTTGGGGACAGGGGACTATGGCTACACCTTC.

This clonotype was detected a few times. The J gene is TRBJ2-7, the V gene TRBV20-1, with D hard to call. In germline, CDR1 is DFQATT, CDR2 SNEGSKA (reference sequence). The CDR3 has 13 amino acids. The V gene lost 4 bases and the J gene lost 1 base, with 11 bases spanning the gap. The CDR3 bases are TGCAGTGCTATCCTTTTAAATTCCTACGAGCAGTACTTC. This encodes CSAILLNSYEQYF.

The genes are TRBV18 and TRBJ1-2, with 9 positions matching TRBD1. From germline, CDR1 is KGHSH and CDR2 LQKENI. CDR3 length equals 15 residues. Trimming removed 6 bases from V and 8 bases from J; junction bases left unmatched: 13. The CDR3 DNA sequence: TGTGCCAGCTCTTCCTTCGGACAGGGGAGCGAGGGCTACACCTTC. Amino acid sequence: CASSSFGQGSEGYTF.

This clonotype was found a few times. J is TRBJ2-5 and V is TRBV2; possible D gene TRBD2, 5 bases. CDR1 is SNHLY and CDR2 is FYNNEI in the germline V gene. The CDR3 consists of 13 residues. V was shortened by 8 bases and J by 3 bases, with 13 bases between the two germline ends. The CDR3 loop is CASSIAQKETQYF. The CDR3 DNA follows: TGTGCCAGCTCGATAGCGCAAAAAGAGACCCAGTACTTC. Drawing the rest from reference TRBV2 and TRBJ2-5, the complete variable domain is EPEVTQTPSHQVTQMGQEVILRCVPISNHLYFYWYRQILGQKVEFLVSFYNNEISEKSEIFDDQFSVERPDGSNFTLKIRSTKLEDSAMYFCASSIAQKETQYFGPGTRLLVL.

This clonotype was found many times. The V call is TRBV12-3 or TRBV12-4, the J call TRBJ1-2; 8 bases match TRBD1. The V gene end was trimmed by 6 bases and the J gene end by 2 bases; junction bases not matched to a gene: 5. The CDR3 totals 14 residues. The CDR3 DNA follows: TGTGCCAGCAGCAAAAGACAGGGGAACTATGGCTACACCTTC. Encoded protein: CASSKRQGNYGYTF.

This clonotype has just one count. This chain uses TRBV9 with TRBJ1-2; D is uncertain. The CDR3 is 17 residues long. Trimming took off 0 bases at V and 0 bases at J, with 15 bases between the two ends. Germline loops: CDR1 SGDLS, CDR2 YYNGEE. CDR3: CASSVADTYYTNYGYTF. The CDR3 nucleotides read TGTGCCAGCAGCGTAGCCGACACCTACTATACTAACTATGGCTACACCTTC.

The chain joins TRBV25-1 to TRBJ1-1; D is undetermined. The CDR3 spans 15 residues. V lost 2 bases and J 6 bases, leaving 16 bases between the germline ends. The germline V gene encodes CDR1 MGHDK and CDR2 SYGVNS. The CDR3: CASSERRSIGPEAFF. As DNA, the CDR3 is TGTGCCAGCAGTGAAAGGAGATCCATAGGACCTGAAGCTTTCTTT.

V usage is TRBV4-1 and J usage is TRBJ1-6; unclear D gene. Germline V gene data show CDR1 as MGHRA and CDR2 as YSYEKL. This CDR3 spans 17 amino acids. Trimming shortened V by 0 bases and J by 8 bases, and 17 bases separated the two germline ends. The chain's CDR3 is CASSQEGSAGTYSPLHF. As DNA, the CDR3 is TGCGCCAGCAGCCAAGAAGGCTCTGCGGGAACTTATTCACCCCTCCACTTT.

CDR3 coding DNA: TGTGCCACCAGTGGACTGAGAAACGGCTACACCTTC. This encodes CATSGLRNGYTF. The chain links TRBV24-1 to TRBJ1-2, with no clear D. Germline values: CDR1 KGHDR, CDR2 SFDVKD. The CDR3 is 12 residues long. The V end lost 5 bases, the J end lost 8 bases, and 11 bases lay between the germline ends.

This clonotype came up a few times. CDR3 sequence (DNA): TGTGCCACCAGTGACGGCAGGGACGGAAACACCATATATTTT. Amino acid sequence: CATSDGRDGNTIYF. This sequence joins TRBV24-1 and TRBJ1-3, with a tentative D call TRBD1 (5 bases). Germline V CDR1 and CDR2: KGHDR, SFDVKD. V lost 4 bases and J lost 4, with 10 bases in between. This CDR3 spans 14 amino acids.

V gene TRBV18 combines with J gene TRBJ1-2; 9 nucleotides agree with TRBD1. The CDR3 runs 14 residues. V was clipped by 5 bases and J by 8 bases; unmatched bases: 9. Germline lookup yields CDR1 KGHSH and CDR2 LQKENI. In DNA form, the CDR3 reads TGTGCCAGCTCAATTTCACAGGGGGCGGACGGCTACACCTTC. Translated: CASSISQGADGYTF.

The chain combines TRBV6-2 or TRBV6-3 with TRBJ2-2; 9 bases are shared with TRBD2. The CDR3 contains 14 residues. Unmatched junction bases numbered 3, after V lost 9 bases and J lost 1 base. Germline CDR1 is MNHEY and CDR2 is SVGEGT. CDR3 loop: CASLLAGNTGELFF. CDR3 coding DNA: TGTGCCAGTTTACTAGCGGGGAACACCGGGGAGCTGTTTTTT.

Only a few counts were recorded for this clonotype. J is TRBJ2-3 and V is TRBV6-6; 8 positions match TRBD2. Looked up from germline, CDR1 is MNHNY and CDR2 is SVGAGI (reference sequence). The CDR3 runs to 15 residues. V lost 10 bases and J lost 2; bases outside the gene matches: 11. The CDR3 loop reads CATCPGGGPTDTQYF. The CDR3 bases are TGTGCCACCTGCCCGGGCGGGGGGCCCACAGATACGCAGTATTTT.

In the case of this clonotype: This may stem from a read error, because a much larger clone lies one nucleotide away. This rearrangement joins TRBV9 to TRBJ2-1, with 9 bases lining up with TRBD2. This CDR3 has 15 amino acids. Germline CDR1 is SGDLS and CDR2 is YYNGEE. V dropped 2 bases and J dropped 2; count of bases not matched to a gene: 2. CDR3 sequence: CASSVVAGAYNEQFF. Written as DNA, the CDR3 is TGTGCCAGCAGCGTCGTAGCGGGGGCCTACAATGAGCAGTTCTTC.

As DNA, the CDR3 is TGTGCCATCAGGATTCGGACAGGGGAGGAAGCTTTCTTT. This gives the protein CAIRIRTGEEAFF. The rearrangement uses TRBV10-3 and TRBJ1-1, with 9 nucleotides matching TRBD1. There are 13 residues in the CDR3. Trimming took 6 bases from V and 8 from J; bases not matched to a gene: 7. Germline lookup yields CDR1 ENHRY and CDR2 SYGVKD.

The chain joins TRBV7-6 to TRBJ2-1; 8 bases agree with TRBD1. J lost 2 bases, V lost 5 bases, and 5 bases had no gene match. The CDR3 length is 15 residues. Per the germline V gene, CDR1 is SGHVS and CDR2 is FNYEAQ. The CDR3 DNA reads as TGTGCCAGCAGCCCTTGGACAGGGACCTACAATGAGCAGTTCTTC. Translation gives CASSPWTGTYNEQFF.

This rearrangement joins TRBV6-5 to TRBJ2-1, with D perhaps matching TRBD1 or TRBD2 (5 bases each). From germline, CDR1 is MNHEY and CDR2 SVGAGI. V lost 5 bases and J lost 9, with 14 bases in between. This CDR3 is 13 amino acids long. The CDR3 loop is CASSRGMAREQFF. The DNA of the CDR3 is TGTGCCAGCAGTCGGGGCATGGCGCGTGAGCAGTTCTTC.

This clonotype was seen a single time. The gene calls are TRBV27 and TRBJ2-7; a weak D match, TRBD2 (6 bases). Trimming removed 5 bases at V and 0 bases at J, with 8 bases between. This CDR3 has 13 amino acids. The germline V gene has CDR1 MNHEY and CDR2 SMNVEV (reference sequence). The DNA of the CDR3 is TGTGCCAGCAGTATTAGCGGCTCCTACGAGCAGTACTTC. Translating gives CASSISGSYEQYF.

The chain couples TRBV27 to TRBJ1-1, with D maybe TRBD1 (6 bases). This CDR3 spans 16 amino acids. Germline assignment: CDR1 MNHEY and CDR2 SMNVEV (reference sequence). Trimming stripped 7 bases from V and 1 base from J, with 19 bases between. The CDR3 protein is CASNIGQSLGNTEAFF. In DNA, the CDR3 is TGTGCCAGCAATATAGGACAGTCCCTAGGGAACACTGAAGCTTTCTTT.

This clonotype came up a few times. The chain links TRBV5-1 to TRBJ2-7; 7 nucleotides line up with TRBD1. The CDR3 is made up of 12 amino acids. J lost 6 bases, V lost 3 bases, and 3 bases had no gene match. Germline CDR1 SGHRS, CDR2 YFSETQ. CDR3 protein: CASSSDRTEQYF. For the CDR3, the DNA is TGCGCCAGCAGCTCGGACAGGACCGAGCAGTACTTC.

The genes are TRBV7-2 and TRBJ2-7, with 10 bases fitting TRBD1. The CDR3 consists of 18 residues. Trimming cost V 5 bases and J 3 bases; bases outside gene matches: 16. CDR1 is SGHTA, CDR2 FQGNSA, per germline. The CDR3 reads CASSPRDRGFLQYYEQYF. The CDR3 nucleotides read TGTGCCAGCAGCCCGAGGGACAGGGGCTTCCTTCAGTACTACGAGCAGTACTTC.

The genes are TRBV15 and TRBJ2-1, with D tentatively TRBD1 or TRBD2 (6 bases each). Between the trimmed V and J ends, which lost 4 bases and 2 bases, there was a span of 15 bases. Germline V lookup: CDR1 LNHNV, CDR2 YYDKDF (reference sequence). CDR3 length equals 16 residues. The DNA for the CDR3 is TGTGCCACCAGCACAGGAAGGGGGGAAGCCTACAATGAGCAGTTCTTC. This encodes CATSTGRGEAYNEQFF. The full variable domain, rest sourced from reference TRBV15 and TRBJ2-1, is DAMVIQNPRYQVTQFGKPVTLSCSQTLNHNVMYWYQQKSSQAPKLLFHYYDKDFNNEADTPDNFQSRRPNTSFCFLDIRSPGLGDTAMYLCATSTGRGEAYNEQFFGPGTRLTVL.

This clonotype was observed a handful of times. The chain employs TRBV5-1 and TRBJ1-2; D ambiguous. V lost 4 bases and J lost 0, with 16 bases in between. The germline gives CDR1 SGHRS, CDR2 YFSETQ. This CDR3 is built from 16 residues. The CDR3 protein is CASSPLGIPTNYGYTF. In DNA form, the CDR3 reads TGCGCCAGCAGCCCCTTGGGAATCCCCACTAACTATGGCTACACCTTC.

This clonotype was seen a handful of times. The chain combines TRBV18 with TRBJ2-1; TRBD2 is a possible D gene (6 bases). Germline V CDR1 and CDR2: KGHSH, LQKENI. CDR3 length: 18 residues. V was trimmed by 1 base and J by 3 bases, leaving 19 bases between them. The CDR3 region has the DNA TGTGCCAGCTCACCACGGGACTCGCGGAGGGTGGGCTACAATGAGCAGTTCTTC. Amino acid sequence: CASSPRDSRRVGYNEQFF.

J is TRBJ2-3 and V is TRBV23-1, with D perhaps TRBD1 or TRBD2 (6 bases each). TRBV23-1 is sorted into the ORF group, with uncertain function. Trimming removed 4 bases at V and 6 bases at J, with 20 bases between. CDR3 length equals 16 residues. For the CDR3, the DNA is TGCGCCAGCAGTCGCCCGTCGAGGGGGGCGGAGGATACGCAGTATTTT. Residues: CASSRPSRGAEDTQYF.